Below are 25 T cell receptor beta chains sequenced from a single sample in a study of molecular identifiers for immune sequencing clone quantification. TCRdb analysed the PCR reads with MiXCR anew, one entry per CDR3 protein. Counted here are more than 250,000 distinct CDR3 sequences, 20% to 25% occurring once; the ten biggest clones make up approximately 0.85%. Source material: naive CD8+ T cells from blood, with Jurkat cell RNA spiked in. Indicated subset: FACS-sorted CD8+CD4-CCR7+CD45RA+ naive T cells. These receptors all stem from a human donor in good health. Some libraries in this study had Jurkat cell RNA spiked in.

CDR3 protein: CSVDQRSQLEAFF. DNA for the CDR3: TGCAGCGTTGACCAGCGGAGTCAACTTGAAGCTTTCTTT. The chain is built from TRBV29-1 and TRBJ1-1; D is ambiguous. The CDR3 is 13 residues long. V lost 3 bases to trimming and J lost 7 bases, with 15 bases between them. Germline CDR1 reads SQVTM; CDR2 reads ANQGSEA.

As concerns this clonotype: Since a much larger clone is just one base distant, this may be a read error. For the CDR3, the DNA is TGTGCCAGCAGCTCCCCTAGCGGGAGTTCCGAGCAGCACTTC. Amino acids: CASSSPSGSSEQHF. The genes are TRBV7-9 and TRBJ2-7; TRBD2 agrees at 10 bases. The CDR3 contains 14 residues. The germline CDR1 and CDR2 sequences are SEHNR and FQNEAQ (reference sequence).

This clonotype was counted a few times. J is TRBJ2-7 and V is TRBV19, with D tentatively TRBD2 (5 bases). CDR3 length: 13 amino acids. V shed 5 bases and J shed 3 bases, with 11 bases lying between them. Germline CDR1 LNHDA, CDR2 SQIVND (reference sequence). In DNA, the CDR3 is TGTGCCAGTAGTCCAGGACTGTTCTACGAGCAGTACTTC. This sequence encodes CASSPGLFYEQYF.

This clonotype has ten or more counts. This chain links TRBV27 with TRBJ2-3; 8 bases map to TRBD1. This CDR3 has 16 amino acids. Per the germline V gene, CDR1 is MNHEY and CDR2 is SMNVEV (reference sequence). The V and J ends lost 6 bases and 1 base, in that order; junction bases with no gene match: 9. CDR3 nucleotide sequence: TGTGCCAGCAGCCCACAGGGGGTAAGGGGCACAGATACGCAGTATTTT. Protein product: CASSPQGVRGTDTQYF.

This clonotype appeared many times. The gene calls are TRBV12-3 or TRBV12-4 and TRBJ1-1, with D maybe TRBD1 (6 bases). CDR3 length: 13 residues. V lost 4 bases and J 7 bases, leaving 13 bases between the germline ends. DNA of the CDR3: TGTGCCAGCAGTTCGGAAAACAGGGATGAAGCTTTCTTT. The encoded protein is CASSSENRDEAFF.

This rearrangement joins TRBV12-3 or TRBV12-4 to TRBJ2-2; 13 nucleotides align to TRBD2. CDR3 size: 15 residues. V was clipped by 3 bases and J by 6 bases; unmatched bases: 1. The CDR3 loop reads CASSFTSGGAGELFF. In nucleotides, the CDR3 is TGTGCCAGCAGTTTCACTAGCGGGGGGGCCGGGGAGCTGTTTTTT.

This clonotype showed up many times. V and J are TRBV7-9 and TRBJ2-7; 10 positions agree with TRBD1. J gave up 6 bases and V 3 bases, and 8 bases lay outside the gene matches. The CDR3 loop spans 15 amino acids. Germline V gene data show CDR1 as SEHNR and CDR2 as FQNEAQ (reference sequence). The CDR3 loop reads CASSFSGTGVGEQYF. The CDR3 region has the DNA TGTGCCAGCAGCTTCTCCGGGACAGGGGTCGGCGAGCAGTACTTC.

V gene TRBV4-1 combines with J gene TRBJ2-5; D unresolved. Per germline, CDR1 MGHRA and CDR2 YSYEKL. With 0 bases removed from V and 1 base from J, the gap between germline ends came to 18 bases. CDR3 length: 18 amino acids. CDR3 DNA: TGCGCCAGCAGCCAAGACATACTGGGCCCGGCCGGCCAAGAGACCCAGTACTTC. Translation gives CASSQDILGPAGQETQYF.

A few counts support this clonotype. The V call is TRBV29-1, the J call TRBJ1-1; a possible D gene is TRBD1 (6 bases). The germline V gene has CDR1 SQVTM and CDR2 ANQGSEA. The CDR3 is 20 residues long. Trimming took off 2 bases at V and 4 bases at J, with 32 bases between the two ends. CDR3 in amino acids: CSVERGGGSLGFGRFTEAFF. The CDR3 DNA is TGCAGCGTTGAAAGAGGGGGGGGATCTCTCGGTTTCGGGCGATTCACTGAAGCTTTCTTT.

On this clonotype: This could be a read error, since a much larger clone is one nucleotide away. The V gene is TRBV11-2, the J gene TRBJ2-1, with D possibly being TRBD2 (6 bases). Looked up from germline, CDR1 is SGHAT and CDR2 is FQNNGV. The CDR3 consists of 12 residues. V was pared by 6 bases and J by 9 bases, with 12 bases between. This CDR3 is CASREGVSEQFF. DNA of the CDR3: TGTGCCAGCAGGGAGGGAGTCAGTGAGCAGTTCTTC.

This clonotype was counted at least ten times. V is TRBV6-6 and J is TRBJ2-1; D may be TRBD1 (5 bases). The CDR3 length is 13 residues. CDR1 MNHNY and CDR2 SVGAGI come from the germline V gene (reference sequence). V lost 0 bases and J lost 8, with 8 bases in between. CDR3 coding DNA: TGTGCCAGCAGTTACTCGGCAGGGTATGAGCAGTTCTTC. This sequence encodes CASSYSAGYEQFF.

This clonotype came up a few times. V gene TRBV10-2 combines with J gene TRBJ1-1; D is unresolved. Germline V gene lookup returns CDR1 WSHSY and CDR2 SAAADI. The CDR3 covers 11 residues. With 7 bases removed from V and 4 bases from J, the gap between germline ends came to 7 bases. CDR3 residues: CASTEGTEAFF. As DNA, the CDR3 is TGCGCCAGCACCGAAGGCACTGAAGCTTTCTTT.

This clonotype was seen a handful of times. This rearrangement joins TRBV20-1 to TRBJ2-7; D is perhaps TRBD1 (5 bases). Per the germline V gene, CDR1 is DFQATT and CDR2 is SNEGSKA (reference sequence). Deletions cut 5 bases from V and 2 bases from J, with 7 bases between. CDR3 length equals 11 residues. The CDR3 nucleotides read TGCAGTGCTCGCAGGGCCTACGAGCAGTACTTC. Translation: CSARRAYEQYF.

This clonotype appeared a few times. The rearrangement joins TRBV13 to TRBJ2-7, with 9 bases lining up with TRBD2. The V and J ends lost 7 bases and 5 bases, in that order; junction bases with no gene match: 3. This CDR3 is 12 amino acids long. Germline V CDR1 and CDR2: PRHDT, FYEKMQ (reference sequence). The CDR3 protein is CASTRGRDEQYF. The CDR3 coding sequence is TGTGCCAGCACCCGCGGGAGGGACGAGCAGTACTTC.

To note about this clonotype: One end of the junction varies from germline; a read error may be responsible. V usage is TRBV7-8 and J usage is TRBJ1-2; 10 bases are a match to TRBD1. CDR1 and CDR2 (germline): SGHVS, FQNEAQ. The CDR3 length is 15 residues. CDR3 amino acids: CASGLVTGGNYGYTF. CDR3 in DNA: TGTGCCAGCGGCTTGGTGACAGGGGGCAACTATGGCTACACCTTC.

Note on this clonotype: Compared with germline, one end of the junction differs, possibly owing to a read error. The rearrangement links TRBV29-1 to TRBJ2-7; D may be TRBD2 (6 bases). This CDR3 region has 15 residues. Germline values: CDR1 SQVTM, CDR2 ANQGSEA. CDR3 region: CSVEIPGTEDYERYF. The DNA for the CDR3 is TGCAGCGTCGAGATCCCTGGGACGGAGGACTACGAGCGGTACTTC.

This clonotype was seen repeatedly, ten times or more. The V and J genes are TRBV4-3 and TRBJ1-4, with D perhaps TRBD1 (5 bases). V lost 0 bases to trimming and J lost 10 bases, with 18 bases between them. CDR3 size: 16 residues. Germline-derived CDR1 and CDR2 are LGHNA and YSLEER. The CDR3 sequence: CASSQDMRLAGVKLFF. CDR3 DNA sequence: TGCGCCAGCAGCCAAGATATGCGGTTGGCGGGGGTAAAACTGTTTTTT.

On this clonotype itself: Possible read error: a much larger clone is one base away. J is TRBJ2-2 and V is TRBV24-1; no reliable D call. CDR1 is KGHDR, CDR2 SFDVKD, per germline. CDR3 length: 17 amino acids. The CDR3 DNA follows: TGTGCCACCTGTGATTTCTCCGAGCGTGTGAACACCGGGGAGCTGTTTTTT. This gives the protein CATCDFSERVNTGELFF.

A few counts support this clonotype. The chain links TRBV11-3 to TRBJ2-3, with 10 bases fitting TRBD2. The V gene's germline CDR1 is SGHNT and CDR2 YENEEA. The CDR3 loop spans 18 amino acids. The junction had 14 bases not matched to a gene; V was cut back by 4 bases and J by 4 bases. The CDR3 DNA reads TGTGCCAGCAGCTCTACGGTAGAGCGGGGGGGAGGGGCAGATACGCAGTATTTT. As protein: CASSSTVERGGGADTQYF.

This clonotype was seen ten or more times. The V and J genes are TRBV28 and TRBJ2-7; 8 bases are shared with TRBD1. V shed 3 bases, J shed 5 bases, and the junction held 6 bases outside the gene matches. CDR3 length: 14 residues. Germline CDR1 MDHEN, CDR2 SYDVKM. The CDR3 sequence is CASSFRGQGDEQYF. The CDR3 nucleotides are TGTGCCAGCAGTTTCCGAGGACAGGGCGACGAGCAGTACTTC.

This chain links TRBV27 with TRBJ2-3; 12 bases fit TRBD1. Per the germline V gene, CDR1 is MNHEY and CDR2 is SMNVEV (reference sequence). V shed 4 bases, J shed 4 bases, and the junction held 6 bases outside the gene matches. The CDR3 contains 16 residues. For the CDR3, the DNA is TGTGCCAGCAGTTGGGGACAGGGGGCGCCTCCAGATACGCAGTATTTT. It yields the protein CASSWGQGAPPDTQYF.

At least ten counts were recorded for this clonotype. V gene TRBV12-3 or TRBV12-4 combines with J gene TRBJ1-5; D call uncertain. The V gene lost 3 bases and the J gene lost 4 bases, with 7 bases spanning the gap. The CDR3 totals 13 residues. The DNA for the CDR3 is TGTGCCAGCAGTTTGGTAGAAAATCAGCCCCAGCATTTT. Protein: CASSLVENQPQHF.

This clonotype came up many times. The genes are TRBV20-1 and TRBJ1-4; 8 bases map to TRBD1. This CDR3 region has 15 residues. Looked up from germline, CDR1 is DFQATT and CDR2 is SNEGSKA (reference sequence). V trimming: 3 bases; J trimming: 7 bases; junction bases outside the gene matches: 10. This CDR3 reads CSASHGQGRGEKLFF. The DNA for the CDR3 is TGCAGTGCTAGTCATGGACAGGGAAGAGGTGAAAAACTGTTTTTT.

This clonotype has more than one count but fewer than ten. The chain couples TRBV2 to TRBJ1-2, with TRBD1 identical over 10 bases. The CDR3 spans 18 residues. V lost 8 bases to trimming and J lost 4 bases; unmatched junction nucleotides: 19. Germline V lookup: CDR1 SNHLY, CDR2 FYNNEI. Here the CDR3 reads CASFASQLTGGASYGYTF. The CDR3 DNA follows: TGTGCCAGCTTTGCCTCCCAATTGACAGGGGGCGCGAGCTATGGCTACACCTTC.

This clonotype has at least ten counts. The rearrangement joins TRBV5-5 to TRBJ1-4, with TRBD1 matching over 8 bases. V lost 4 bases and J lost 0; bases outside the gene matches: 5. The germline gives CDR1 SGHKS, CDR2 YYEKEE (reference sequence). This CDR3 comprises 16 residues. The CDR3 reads CASSHDRGPTNEKLFF. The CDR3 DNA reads TGTGCCAGCAGCCACGACAGGGGACCAACTAATGAAAAACTGTTTTTT.